The present TCR beta chain was sequenced within a study of blood T cells in healthy people across ages. For this clonotype: Its specificity is not known.

The V and J ends lost 8 bases and 0 bases respectively, with 15 bases between them. Germline lookup yields CDR1 MNHEY and CDR2 SMNVEV (reference sequence). The CDR3 contains 15 residues. A second PCR of about 7 to 12 cycles used a sample-barcoded 5' primer and a J-beta primer mix. TCRdb itself ran the 5' RACE reads through MiXCR, one entry per CDR3 protein. Here the sample spans about 1.5 million distinct CDR3 sequences, around 40% being singletons. General study points: Greater diversity and more naive CD4+ cells were seen in long-lived donors than in aged donors.

The chain has TRBV27 and TRBJ2-3; D might be TRBD2 (6 bases). This clonotype originated in a woman between 18 and 29 years old in good health. The sequenced material came from blood. The CDR3 region has the DNA TGTGCCAGCTCCGGGGGTCCTTATAGCACAGATACGCAGTATTTT. Translating it yields CASSGGPYSTDTQYF.